These T cell receptor beta chains were read from a single sample in a study of PD-L1 blockade in urothelial cancer. Using immunoSEQ multiplex PCR, the repertoire was profiled, and TCRdb retains in-frame clones only, with some absent. The table has tens of thousands of clones, around 89% seen once. The sample here was PBMCs, taken around atezolizumab (anti-PD-L1) treatment. These receptors all stem from a man in his 60s with urothelial cancer. CDR3s leave out the opening cysteine and the closing phenylalanine or tryptophan. Some rows have no size entry. The others give once, few or many, or a class for an expanded clone.

v_call: TRBV19; clone_size: -; j_call: TRBJ1-1; cdr3_aa: ASHPRDRGPNTEAF
v_call: TRBV10-3; clone_size: -; j_call: TRBJ1-6; cdr3_aa: AISELTESNSPLH
v_call: TRBV2; clone_size: -; j_call: TRBJ2-2; cdr3_aa: ASSSGLAGAGELF
v_call: TRBV28; clone_size: -; j_call: TRBJ2-1; cdr3_aa: ASSQVVNEQF
v_call: TRBV6-1; clone_size: -; j_call: TRBJ1-5; cdr3_aa: ASSEAQGAAGPQH
v_call: TRBV28; clone_size: once; j_call: TRBJ1-1; cdr3_aa: ASSERVGMNTEAF
v_call: TRBV5-1; clone_size: -; j_call: TRBJ2-7; cdr3_aa: ASSLDPQGIYEQY
v_call: TRBV28; clone_size: -; j_call: TRBJ1-1; cdr3_aa: ASSLKQGRGAEAF
v_call: TRBV10-3; clone_size: -; j_call: TRBJ2-2; cdr3_aa: AISGVPGANTGELF
v_call: TRBV2; clone_size: -; j_call: TRBJ2-1; cdr3_aa: ASRGGDSYNEQF
v_call: TRBV28; clone_size: -; j_call: TRBJ1-1; cdr3_aa: ASSLPVNRITEAF
v_call: TRBV5-4; clone_size: -; j_call: TRBJ1-5; cdr3_aa: ASSLVPGGNQPQH
v_call: TRBV4-1; clone_size: -; j_call: TRBJ2-7; cdr3_aa: ASSQDIRRASYEQY
v_call: TRBV18; clone_size: -; j_call: TRBJ1-6; cdr3_aa: ASSPGVNSPLH
v_call: TRBV30; clone_size: -; j_call: TRBJ2-1; cdr3_aa: AWSVDRGGWQF
v_call: TRBV5-1; clone_size: -; j_call: TRBJ2-1; cdr3_aa: ASLPPTTSAVNEQF
v_call: TRBV13; clone_size: -; j_call: TRBJ2-7; cdr3_aa: ASSSRTSGGREQY
v_call: TRBV11-2; clone_size: -; j_call: TRBJ2-1; cdr3_aa: ASSPGGSGRNEQF
v_call: TRBV4-3; clone_size: -; j_call: TRBJ2-5; cdr3_aa: ASSQVGQGEETQY
v_call: TRBV18; clone_size: -; j_call: TRBJ2-2; cdr3_aa: ASSPSGGYTGELF
v_call: TRBV28; clone_size: -; j_call: TRBJ1-1; cdr3_aa: ASSLIAEAF
v_call: TRBV28; clone_size: -; j_call: TRBJ2-1; cdr3_aa: ASSLWRAQRAGYNEQF
v_call: TRBV11-2; clone_size: -; j_call: TRBJ1-3; cdr3_aa: ASSLVGSLSSGNTIY
v_call: TRBV5-1; clone_size: few; j_call: TRBJ2-7; cdr3_aa: ASSLAPSEQY
v_call: TRBV7-2; clone_size: -; j_call: TRBJ2-2; cdr3_aa: ASSSRRGGSGGTGELF
v_call: TRBV6-1; clone_size: once; j_call: TRBJ1-1; cdr3_aa: ASSGQGLNTEAF
v_call: TRBV21-1; clone_size: -; j_call: TRBJ1-3; cdr3_aa: ASSKARAHSGNTIY
v_call: TRBV7-2; clone_size: -; j_call: TRBJ1-2; cdr3_aa: ASTLGSFGQGIGGYT
v_call: TRBV19; clone_size: -; j_call: TRBJ2-1; cdr3_aa: ASGGSSYNEQF
v_call: TRBV15; clone_size: -; j_call: TRBJ2-5; cdr3_aa: ATSRARQGPLETQY
v_call: TRBV28; clone_size: -; j_call: TRBJ2-6; cdr3_aa: ASSGTARRSNVLT
v_call: TRBV9; clone_size: -; j_call: TRBJ1-1; cdr3_aa: ASSQQPSGAFEAF
v_call: TRBV18; clone_size: -; j_call: TRBJ2-5; cdr3_aa: ASSPPSRQETQY
v_call: TRBV11-1; clone_size: -; j_call: TRBJ2-7; cdr3_aa: ASSRLALEQY
v_call: TRBV28; clone_size: -; j_call: TRBJ2-2; cdr3_aa: ASSLWREAGTGELF
v_call: TRBV4-1; clone_size: -; j_call: TRBJ2-6; cdr3_aa: ASSPGHSGANVLT
v_call: TRBV28; clone_size: -; j_call: TRBJ2-7; cdr3_aa: ASSLAGGVSYEQY
v_call: TRBV12-5; clone_size: -; j_call: TRBJ1-5; cdr3_aa: ASGSTGINQPQH
v_call: TRBV7-2; clone_size: -; j_call: TRBJ2-2; cdr3_aa: ASSSGQGGTGELF
v_call: TRBV7-2; clone_size: -; j_call: TRBJ1-1; cdr3_aa: ASSWTGDFTEAF
v_call: TRBV30; clone_size: -; j_call: TRBJ2-7; cdr3_aa: AWSGHTYEQY
v_call: TRBV19; clone_size: -; j_call: TRBJ1-2; cdr3_aa: ASSIGDGRYGYT
v_call: TRBV7-9; clone_size: -; j_call: TRBJ2-7; cdr3_aa: ASSLRDSSYEQY
v_call: TRBV19; clone_size: -; j_call: TRBJ1-2; cdr3_aa: ASTGVDYGYT
v_call: TRBV9; clone_size: -; j_call: TRBJ2-5; cdr3_aa: ASSPRGAGVGETQY
v_call: TRBV10-3; clone_size: -; j_call: TRBJ1-3; cdr3_aa: AISESRFGNTIY
v_call: TRBV28; clone_size: -; j_call: TRBJ2-5; cdr3_aa: ASSPRQGETQY
v_call: TRBV19; clone_size: -; j_call: TRBJ2-1; cdr3_aa: ASSIGGDREFNEQF
v_call: TRBV5-1; clone_size: -; j_call: TRBJ2-7; cdr3_aa: ASSPSGRAYEQY
v_call: TRBV2; clone_size: -; j_call: TRBJ2-1; cdr3_aa: ASKLAGGSNEQF
v_call: TRBV30; clone_size: -; j_call: TRBJ2-7; cdr3_aa: AWSGSGYEQY
v_call: TRBV14; clone_size: -; j_call: TRBJ2-1; cdr3_aa: ASSQDSSGGVQQF